The 17 T cell receptor beta chains below come from one sample, sequenced in a study of blood T cells in healthy people across ages. The use of a sample-barcoded 5' primer and a J-beta primer mix characterized a second PCR of roughly 7 to 12 cycles. TCRdb itself ran the 5' RACE reads through MiXCR, one entry per CDR3 protein. The sample lists approximately 2,000,000 distinct CDR3 sequences; roughly two fifths were seen once. The sample taken for sequencing was blood. These receptors all come from a human donor in good health.

The genes are TRBV2 and TRBJ2-5; 10 nucleotides match TRBD2. Germline V gene sequence: CDR1 SNHLY, CDR2 FYNNEI. Germline trimming cut 5 bases from V and 5 bases from J; bases unmatched to any gene: 8. CDR3 length: 15 amino acids. CDR3 sequence reads: CASSRASGGPETQYF. DNA for the CDR3: TGTGCCAGCAGTCGGGCTAGCGGGGGCCCGGAGACCCAGTACTTC.

This clonotype was counted only a few times. The rearrangement uses TRBV6-1 and TRBJ2-6, with 7 bases identical to TRBD1. There are 19 residues in the CDR3. Germline V CDR1 and CDR2: MNHNS, SASEGT. J gave up 0 bases and V 6 bases, and 14 bases lay outside the gene matches. The CDR3 reads CASRITFGTASSGANVLTF. CDR3 coding DNA: TGTGCCAGCAGGATTACATTTGGGACAGCTAGCTCTGGGGCCAACGTCCTGACTTTC.

The chain employs TRBV28 and TRBJ2-1, with 9 bases aligning to TRBD2. The length of the CDR3 is 17 residues. The germline V gene has CDR1 MDHEN and CDR2 SYDVKM. After removal of 6 bases from V and 2 bases from J, the junction contained 11 bases not matched to a gene. The CDR3 coding sequence is TGTGCCAGCAGAGGCTGGGGCGGGGGGGATACCTACAATGAGCAGTTCTTC. Residues: CASRGWGGGDTYNEQFF. Full variable domain (rest looked up from reference TRBV28 and TRBJ2-1): DVKVTQSSRYLVKRTGEKVFLECVQDMDHENMFWYRQDPGLGLRLIYFSYDVKMKEKGDIPEGYSVSREKKERFSLILESASTNQTSMYLCASRGWGGGDTYNEQFFGPGTRLTVL.

CDR3 in amino acids: CASSLGTRLYEQFF. As DNA, the CDR3 is TGTGCCAGCAGTTTAGGGACACGCTTGTATGAGCAGTTCTTC. V gene TRBV27 combines with J gene TRBJ2-1; TRBD1 is a possible D gene (6 bases). The germline CDR1 and CDR2 sequences are MNHEY and SMNVEV (reference sequence). This CDR3 comprises 14 residues. Trimming cost V 2 bases and J 8 bases, with 13 bases left between them.

Worth noting for this clonotype: Germline and junction disagree at one end, which may indicate a read error. The J gene is TRBJ2-1, the V gene TRBV7-2; tentatively, D is TRBD1 (5 bases). The CDR3 totals 13 residues. The V gene's germline CDR1 is SGHTA and CDR2 FQGNSA. The CDR3 nucleotides read TGTGCCGGCAGCCCTGACAGTAACAATGAGCAGTTCTTC. Translating it yields CAGSPDSNNEQFF.

J is TRBJ2-3 and V is TRBV28, with a weak D call TRBD1 (5 bases). The V end lost 3 bases, the J end lost 3 bases, and 13 bases lay between the germline ends. The germline V gene has CDR1 MDHEN and CDR2 SYDVKM. CDR3 length: 15 amino acids. CDR3 nucleotide sequence: TGTGCCAGCAGTTTGTGGCAGGGAATGACAGATACGCAGTATTTT. Translation gives CASSLWQGMTDTQYF.

The chain links TRBV4-1 to TRBJ1-2; TRBD1 is a possible D gene (5 bases). The germline V gene has CDR1 MGHRA and CDR2 YSYEKL. Trimming took off 1 base at V and 6 bases at J, with 12 bases between the two ends. The CDR3 runs 14 residues. Written as DNA, the CDR3 is TGCGCCAGCAGCCAAGGAGTAGGGGACCATGGCTACACCTTC. It encodes CASSQGVGDHGYTF.

The V call is TRBV3-1, the J call TRBJ2-5; perhaps TRBD2 as D (7 bases). The J call may be incorrect, as the DNA end agrees better with TRBJ2-1. This CDR3 region has 18 residues. The germline CDR1 and CDR2 sequences are LGHDT and YNNKEL (reference sequence). CDR3 protein: CASSQDLGAGEYQETQFF. As DNA, the CDR3 is TGTGCCAGCAGCCAAGACCTGGGGGCGGGGGAGTACCAAGAGACCCAGTTCTTC.

This clonotype was picked up a small number of times. This chain uses TRBV6-2 or TRBV6-3 with TRBJ2-4; D is undetermined. Germline CDR1 reads MNHEY; CDR2 reads SVGEGT. Deletions cut 4 bases from V and 13 bases from J, with 14 bases between. CDR3 size: 12 residues. CDR3 protein: CASSCGRTEQYF. The CDR3 coding sequence is TGTGCCAGCAGTTGCGGACGGACGGAGCAGTACTTC.

The chain recombines TRBV5-6 with TRBJ2-7, with D possibly called TRBD1 or TRBD2 (6 bases each). The J call may be faulty, since TRBJ2-5 better matches the DNA end. The CDR3 is 15 residues long. Germline V gene sequence: CDR1 SGHDT, CDR2 YYEEEE. The CDR3 DNA sequence: TGTGCCAGCAGCCTAGATCAGGGGAGGCGAGAGACCCAGTACTTC. Translation gives CASSLDQGRRETQYF.

This clonotype was counted a few times. The CDR3 bases are TGTGCCAGCAGTGGAACCCGGGGGCCGATCTTGGACAATGAGCAGTTCTTC. Encoded protein: CASSGTRGPILDNEQFF. This rearrangement joins TRBV6-1 to TRBJ2-1, with D perhaps being TRBD1 or TRBD2 (6 bases each). Germline values: CDR1 MNHNS, CDR2 SASEGT. CDR3 length equals 17 residues. The V end was cut by 4 bases, the J end by 5 bases, with 21 bases between.

The CDR3 reads CASSYSTDREGFNEQFF. In nucleotides, the CDR3 is TGTGCCAGCAGTTACTCCACCGACAGGGAAGGCTTCAATGAGCAGTTCTTC. The genes are TRBV6-5 and TRBJ2-1; 7 bases map to TRBD1. V trimming: 0 bases; J trimming: 6 bases; junction bases outside the gene matches: 11. CDR3 length equals 17 residues. From germline, CDR1 is MNHEY and CDR2 SVGAGI.

This clonotype turned up a few times. The gene calls are TRBV12-3 or TRBV12-4 and TRBJ2-5, with D possibly TRBD1 on 7 matching bases. This CDR3 has 13 amino acids. The ends were cut back, 9 bases at V and 10 bases at J, with 21 bases in the middle. DNA for the CDR3: TGTGCCAGTAACCTTCTGGGGGGACAGATCCAGTACTTC. Protein sequence: CASNLLGGQIQYF.

For this clonotype: One junction end disagrees with the germline gene, perhaps due to a read error. This rearrangement joins TRBV4-3 to TRBJ2-1; 7 nucleotides line up with TRBD1. From germline, CDR1 is LGHNA and CDR2 YSLEER. The CDR3 loop spans 15 amino acids. The CDR3 DNA reads as TGCGCCAGCAGCCAAGAAAAGGGGGCCTACAACGAGCAGTTCTTC. Its translation: CASSQEKGAYNEQFF.

The sample holds many counts of this clonotype. The CDR3 sequence is CSVEDWESYEQYF. In DNA, the CDR3 is TGCAGCGTTGAAGATTGGGAATCCTACGAGCAGTACTTC. The V call is TRBV29-1, the J call TRBJ2-7; D not certain. Germline V gene data show CDR1 as SQVTM and CDR2 as ANQGSEA. The CDR3 runs 13 residues. The V end was cut by 0 bases, the J end by 1 base, with 7 bases between.

This clonotype has only a few counts. The chain employs TRBV6-5 and TRBJ1-6, with D possibly matching TRBD1 (6 bases). The CDR3 has 14 residues. The V end lost 4 bases, the J end lost 9 bases, and 13 bases lay between the germline ends. CDR1 is MNHEY and CDR2 is SVGAGI in the germline V gene. DNA for the CDR3: TGTGCCAGCAGTTCGACAGGCAAACGTTCACCCCTCCACTTT. Its protein is CASSSTGKRSPLHF.

V and J are TRBV29-1 and TRBJ2-1; D might be TRBD2 (5 bases). CDR1 is SQVTM and CDR2 is ANQGSEA in the germline V gene. Trimming removed 6 bases from V and 0 bases from J, with 12 bases in between. The CDR3 covers 14 residues. The CDR3 region is CSVYDTSSYNEQFF. The DNA of the CDR3 is TGCAGCGTCTATGACACTAGCTCCTACAATGAGCAGTTCTTC.